The subject of this entry is one T cell receptor beta chain. Its cognate antigen is unknown. Clones were read by immunoSEQ multiplex PCR, and TCRdb kept only the in-frame ones, dropping some. The sample consists of under 130,000 clones, more than 75% of them appearing once. The entry originates in a study of T cell responses to AZD1222 COVID-19 vaccine. About the study: Researchers grouped second doses given at about 4 or about 12 weeks into one pool.

Study results and limitations: Spike-specific TCRs gained breadth and depth after people received two AZD1222 doses. Donors were mostly white British, more females; clonal diversity possibly underestimated. Unmutated variant regions reportedly attract nearly half of all spike-specific TCRs.

Germline assignment: CDR1 LGHNA and CDR2 YNFKEQ. V was clipped by 2 bases and J by 4 bases, with 21 bases between them. The CDR3 totals 17 residues. The input for sequencing was peripheral blood, taken on day 0 of AZD1222 vaccination. The TCR originated in an adult in good health. This chain uses TRBV4-2 with TRBJ2-7, with TRBD2 as a possible D gene (5 bases). For the CDR3, the DNA is TGTGCCAGCAGCCAAAGGCTCTCGGACTTAAAGTTTTACGAGCAGTACTTC. It specifies CASSQRLSDLKFYEQYF.